A selection of T cell receptor beta chains follows, all from one sample in a study of T cells after yellow fever vaccination. MiXCR was run by TCRdb on the 5' RACE reads, yielding one entry per CDR3 protein. The table records some 320,000 distinct CDR3 sequences, approximately 4% of them present only once. Sample: PBMCs, taken 5 days after the yellow fever booster vaccination. These TCRs come from a man aged 18-30 years who received the YFV17D yellow fever vaccine. CDR3s include the opening cysteine and the closing phenylalanine or tryptophan. D genes are given only for firm matches. Where a row states a size, it is once, few, many or the class of an expanded clone; other rows omit it.

TRBV12-3/TRBV12-4	many	TRBD2	TRBJ2-1	TGTGCCAGCAGTTTACTAGCGGGGGCCACGAGTGAGCAGTTCTTC	CASSLLAGATSEQFF
TRBV7-3	NA	TRBD1	TRBJ2-5	TGTGCCAGCAGCCTCGGACAGGCAGAGACCCAGTACTTC	CASSLGQAETQYF
TRBV29-1	few	NA	TRBJ2-7	TGCAGCGTTGCGCCAGCCGCAGTCCACGAGCAGTACTTC	CSVAPAAVHEQYF
TRBV6-6	many	NA	TRBJ1-2	TGTGCCAGCACCCCTAGGCCCGGAAGGAGCGGCTACACCTTC	CASTPRPGRSGYTF
TRBV6-2/TRBV6-3	many	TRBD2	TRBJ2-2	TGTGCCAGCAGTACGGGACTAGCGGACACCGGGGAGCTGTTTTTT	CASSTGLADTGELFF
TRBV12-3/TRBV12-4	NA	NA	TRBJ2-5	TGTGCCAGCAGTTTTTGGAACCCCCAAGAGACCCAGTACTTC	CASSFWNPQETQYF
TRBV14	NA	NA	TRBJ1-1	TGTGCCAGCAGCCACCTCCCGGGCAGGGAGGAAAGCACTGAAGCTTTCTTT	CASSHLPGREESTEAFF
TRBV7-2	few	TRBD2	TRBJ2-1	TGTGCCAGCAGCTTAGTTCTGCGGGGGGGCCGGAATGAGCAGTTCTTC	CASSLVLRGGRNEQFF
TRBV7-6	few	TRBD1	TRBJ2-7	TGTGCCAGCAGCTTAGGGGACGGGACAGGAACCTACGAGCAGTACTTC	CASSLGDGTGTYEQYF
TRBV5-1	many	NA	TRBJ1-1	TGCGCCAGCAGCCGATTACAGGGACTGAACACTGAAGCTTTCTTT	CASSRLQGLNTEAFF
TRBV9	many	NA	TRBJ2-3	TGTGCCAGCAGCGTGTGGGGGGTAAGCACAGATACGCAGTATTTT	CASSVWGVSTDTQYF
TRBV20-1	few	TRBD2	TRBJ2-1	TGCAGTGCTAGCCCCCCAGCGGGGGGTTACAATGAGCAGTTCTTC	CSASPPAGGYNEQFF
TRBV27	few	NA	TRBJ1-5	TGTGCCAGCGGGTATCAGCCCCAGCATTTT	CASGYQPQHF
TRBV28	many	NA	TRBJ1-4	TGTGCCAGCAGCACAGGGCCTCTCAATGAAAAACTGTTTTTT	CASSTGPLNEKLFF
TRBV18	few	NA	TRBJ1-1	TGTGCCAGCTCACCACCAGGTCGGGGTCTGAACACTGAAGCTTTCTTT	CASSPPGRGLNTEAFF
TRBV12-3/TRBV12-4	NA	NA	TRBJ2-7	TGTGCCAGCAGTTCGTCATCGGGGAGCAAGCAGTACTTC	CASSSSSGSKQYF
TRBV9	NA	TRBD2	TRBJ2-6	TGTGCCAGCAGCGTAGCGGGAGGGACAAGCTCTGGGGCCAACGTCCTGACTTTC	CASSVAGGTSSGANVLTF
TRBV20-1	NA	TRBD2	TRBJ2-1	TGCAGTGCTAGAGATGGCGCTAGCGGGAGAGTTGAGCAGTTCTTC	CSARDGASGRVEQFF
TRBV7-8	NA	NA	TRBJ2-2	TGTGCCAGCAGGAGAAGGGGGGGGACCGGGGAGCTGTTTTTT	CASRRRGGTGELFF
TRBV5-4	few	NA	TRBJ1-4	TGTGCCAGCAGCTTGGGGGGGCAGGACAGCCGGGCTGAAAAACTGTTTTTT	CASSLGGQDSRAEKLFF
TRBV5-5	NA	NA	TRBJ1-5	TGTGCCAGCAGCCCGGACAGAGTCAATCAGCCCCAGCATTTT	CASSPDRVNQPQHF
TRBV10-3	few	TRBD2	TRBJ2-5	TGTGCCATCAGCTCCGGGACTAGCGGGGGGATGGAGACCCAGTACTTC	CAISSGTSGGMETQYF
TRBV5-5	many	NA	TRBJ2-7	TGTGCCAGCAGCTTACGGGCAGGGTCAGGCGAGCAGTACTTC	CASSLRAGSGEQYF
TRBV6-5	many	TRBD2	TRBJ2-1	TGTGCCAGCAGTTACCGCCTAGCGGGCGAGCAGTTCTTC	CASSYRLAGEQFF
TRBV5-1	NA	TRBD1	TRBJ2-5	TGCGCCAGCAGCCTTCGACAGGGGCTGAGGGAGACCCACTACTTC	CASSLRQGLRETHYF
TRBV9	NA	NA	TRBJ1-5	TGTGCCAGCAGCCCCCTGGGGGGGCCGGGGGATCAGCCCCAGCATTTT	CASSPLGGPGDQPQHF
TRBV20-1	few	NA	TRBJ1-2	TGCAGTGCTAGAGCCCCCCGGCAAGGAGGCTACACCTTC	CSARAPRQGGYTF
TRBV27	few	NA	TRBJ2-4	TGTGCCAGCAGTGACCCCTTCGGCGAAAACATTCAGTACTTC	CASSDPFGENIQYF
TRBV19	NA	NA	TRBJ2-5	TGTGCCAGTAGTATCTCAAACCGGCAAGAGACCCAGTACTTC	CASSISNRQETQYF
TRBV20-1	few	NA	TRBJ1-5	TGCAGTGCTGGGGGAGGGATGGATAGGCAGCCCCAGCATTTT	CSAGGGMDRQPQHF
TRBV7-9	NA	NA	TRBJ2-1	TGTGCCAGCAGCTTAGGGAGGCTACGTAGCTCCTACAATGAGCAGTTCTTC	CASSLGRLRSSYNEQFF
TRBV6-4	many	TRBD2	TRBJ2-1	TGTGCCAGCGCCCAGAGAGCGGGGCTAAGAGGGGATGAGCAGTTCTTC	CASAQRAGLRGDEQFF
TRBV7-3	NA	TRBD1	TRBJ1-2	TGTGCCAGCAGCCCGAATGACAGGGTCCTCTATGGCTACACCTTC	CASSPNDRVLYGYTF
TRBV5-1	many	NA	TRBJ2-7	TGCGCCAGCAGCGAAGACAGTGGATTCTACGAGCAGTACTTC	CASSEDSGFYEQYF
TRBV11-2	NA	NA	TRBJ1-2	TGTGCCAGCAGCTTAGGGCCCGACTATGGCTACACCTTC	CASSLGPDYGYTF
TRBV5-6	few	NA	TRBJ2-7	TGTGCCAGCAGCTTGGCCTTGCGGGCCTACGAGCAGTACTTC	CASSLALRAYEQYF
TRBV6-5	few	NA	TRBJ1-2	TGTGCCAGCAGCCCCGCAGGGGCAGCTAACTATGGCTACACCTTC	CASSPAGAANYGYTF
TRBV28	many	NA	TRBJ2-2	TGTGCCAGCAGTCTGAAACTGCTCAGACGGGGCTCGAACACCGGGGAGCTGTTTTTT	CASSLKLLRRGSNTGELFF
TRBV24-1	few	NA	TRBJ2-1	TGTGCCACCAGTCGGGGGGCGTCCTACAATGAGCAGTTCTTC	CATSRGASYNEQFF